The sequence of this T cell receptor (beta chain) was determined in a study of blood T cell repertoires in COVID-19. Background on the study: The samples span acute and convalescent COVID-19 from the United States, Italy and Spain. T cells, B-cell-depleted T cells, or PBMCs provided the cDNA or gDNA that served as material.

This clone was observed a few times. Authors' data handling: From reference gene primer amplification, estimates of nucleated cell counts were derived. The table came from immunoSEQ multiplex PCR; TCRdb's copy has only in-frame clones and leaves some out. V, J and clone size derive from that table, while D and trimming were established from the DNA sequence. Among 150,000 or so clones listed, approximately 82% were seen once. This CDR3 has 16 residues. Germline V lookup: CDR1 SNHLY, CDR2 FYNNEI. Between the trimmed V and J ends, which lost 8 bases and 0 bases, there was a span of 20 bases. The sample was peripheral blood. This sequence joins TRBV2 and TRBJ2-7; maybe TRBD1 (6 bases). This TCR derives from a woman between 50 and 59 years old with acute or convalescent COVID-19. CDR3 sequence (DNA): TGTGCCAGCCGCCCACTCCAGACAGGCAGCTCCTACGAGCAGTACTTC. Its translation is CASRPLQTGSSYEQYF. Full variable domain (rest looked up from reference TRBV2 and TRBJ2-7): EPEVTQTPSHQVTQMGQEVILRCVPISNHLYFYWYRQILGQKVEFLVSFYNNEISEKSEIFDDQFSVERPDGSNFTLKIRSTKLEDSAMYFCASRPLQTGSSYEQYFGPGTRLTVT.